This entry lists 9 T cell receptor beta chains sequenced from one sample in a study of spatial heterogeneity in lung cancer. One entry per CDR3 protein results from TCRdb running MiXCR on the 5' RACE reads. The sample contains some 3,500 distinct CDR3 sequences, 8.3% of which appear only once. The time point was: sample taken at primary tumor resection. Study-level findings and limits: One measure, the expanded intratumoral alpha and beta TCR count, tracked tumor mutation counts.

Antigen specificity for these receptors is unknown. The input for sequencing was lung tumor tissue, taken at surgery. The source is a male donor with early-stage non-small cell lung cancer.

The V gene is TRBV6-2 or TRBV6-3, the J gene TRBJ2-1; 7 bases agree with TRBD1. J gave up 2 bases and V 6 bases, and 4 bases lay outside the gene matches. Germline CDR1 is MNHEY and CDR2 is SVGEGT. The CDR3 contains 14 residues. The CDR3 DNA sequence: TGTGCCAGCAGCCCCGGGACAGCCTACAATGAGCAGTTCTTC. As protein: CASSPGTAYNEQFF.

This clonotype was counted at least ten times. CDR3 sequence reads: CSELGGYGYTF. CDR3 nucleotide sequence: TGCAGTGAATTAGGGGGCTATGGCTACACCTTC. The chain employs TRBV20-1 and TRBJ1-2; tentatively, D is TRBD1 (6 bases). The CDR3 length is 11 residues. V was cut by 7 bases and J by 4 bases, with 10 bases left in between. CDR1 DFQATT and CDR2 SNEGSKA come from the germline V gene (reference sequence).

By share of the sample, this clonotype is medium-sized. The rearrangement links TRBV20-1 to TRBJ1-5; 7 bases align to TRBD1. The CDR3 is made up of 13 amino acids. CDR1 DFQATT and CDR2 SNEGSKA come from the germline V gene (reference sequence). The trim removed 3 bases at V and 7 bases at J, leaving 6 bases unmatched. CDR3 protein: CSASSPGGQPQHF. CDR3 sequence (DNA): TGCAGTGCTAGCTCGCCAGGGGGACAGCCCCAGCATTTT.

Within the sample, this clonotype is medium-sized (0.01 to 0.1%). The rearrangement links TRBV5-4 to TRBJ1-5, with D unclear. The germline CDR1 and CDR2 sequences are SGHNT and YYREEE (reference sequence). The CDR3 covers 12 residues. With 3 bases removed from V and 6 bases from J, the gap between germline ends came to 7 bases. CDR3 DNA: TGTGCCAGCAGCTCGTTAGGTCAGCCCCAGCATTTT. This sequence encodes CASSSLGQPQHF.

By share, this clonotype counts as medium-sized. The rearrangement joins TRBV5-1 to TRBJ2-1; D tentatively reads TRBD1 or TRBD2 (5 bases each). CDR1 SGHRS and CDR2 YFSETQ come from the germline V gene. V lost 4 bases and J 3 bases, leaving 14 bases between the germline ends. The CDR3 extends over 15 amino acids. The CDR3 DNA sequence: TGCGCCAGCAGCGGGGGACGGAAGAACTACAATGAGCAGTTCTTC. Encoded protein: CASSGGRKNYNEQFF.

This clonotype is medium-sized by share. This chain links TRBV6-2 or TRBV6-3 with TRBJ2-3; 7 positions match TRBD2. V shed 6 bases and J 2 bases; nucleotides not matched to a gene: 8. The CDR3 has 15 residues. From germline, CDR1 is MNHEY and CDR2 SVGEGT. The CDR3: CASRQGLADTDTQYF. The CDR3 DNA reads as TGTGCCAGCAGACAAGGTCTAGCGGACACAGATACGCAGTATTTT.

This clonotype has a count of ten or more. J is TRBJ2-7 and V is TRBV5-1; no definite D call. V gave up 4 bases and J gave up 4 bases, with 12 bases separating them. Germline CDR1 is SGHRS and CDR2 is YFSETQ. The CDR3 is made up of 13 amino acids. CDR3: CASSADVDYEQYF. The CDR3 DNA follows: TGCGCCAGCAGCGCGGACGTCGATTACGAGCAGTACTTC.

By sample fraction, this clonotype is medium-sized (0.01 to 0.1%). V is TRBV12-3 or TRBV12-4 and J is TRBJ1-1; D is possibly TRBD1 (5 bases). This CDR3 comprises 13 residues. The V end lost 5 bases, the J end lost 8 bases, and 15 bases lay between the germline ends. CDR3 amino acids: CASSQWGSLEAFF. The CDR3 coding sequence is TGTGCCAGCAGTCAATGGGGCTCGCTCGAAGCTTTCTTT.

The sample holds many counts of this clonotype. CDR3 DNA: TGTGCCGGGGGCCCGGACAGAAGCTCCTACGAGCAGTACTTC. Residues: CAGGPDRSSYEQYF. V and J are TRBV10-3 and TRBJ2-7, with D possibly TRBD1 on 6 matching bases. The CDR3 runs to 14 residues. Trimming stripped 11 bases from V and 0 bases from J, with 17 bases between. Germline values: CDR1 ENHRY, CDR2 SYGVKD.